The 15 T cell receptor beta chains below come from one sample, sequenced in a study of CD8 T cells in ankylosing spondylitis. A single record per CDR3 protein comes from TCRdb applying MiXCR to the 5' RACE reads. The sample yields 200,000 to 300,000 distinct CDR3 sequences, under 12% seen once. Sequenced: blood, either unsorted or a sorted T cell fraction (not recorded which). The origin of the receptors is a male donor with ankylosing spondylitis or in good health (not recorded which).

A few counts support this clonotype. The chain couples TRBV10-1 to TRBJ2-2, with D uncertain. This CDR3 comprises 16 residues. The V end lost 3 bases, the J end lost 2 bases, and 13 bases lay between the germline ends. CDR1 WNHNN and CDR2 SYGVQD come from the germline V gene (reference sequence). The CDR3 is CASSDGRRDNTGELFF. As DNA, the CDR3 is TGCGCCAGCAGTGACGGCAGGAGAGATAACACCGGGGAGCTGTTTTTT.

In its sample, this clonotype was seen many times. The chain recombines TRBV28 with TRBJ1-5; D unclear. The CDR3 contains 11 residues. V was pared by 6 bases and J by 11 bases, with 11 bases between. CDR1 and CDR2 from the germline V gene are MDHEN and SYDVKM. This CDR3 is CASSPGKAQHF. CDR3 DNA: TGTGCCAGCAGCCCGGGTAAGGCCCAGCATTTT. Based on the CDR3 plus reference TRBV28 and TRBJ1-5, the full variable domain is DVKVTQSSRYLVKRTGEKVFLECVQDMDHENMFWYRQDPGLGLRLIYFSYDVKMKEKGDIPEGYSVSREKKERFSLILESASTNQTSMYLCASSPGKAQHFGDGTRLSIL.

This clonotype has a count of ten or more. The V and J genes are TRBV4-2 and TRBJ2-1; 7 bases are a match to TRBD2. The CDR3 loop spans 17 amino acids. After removal of 4 bases from V and 0 bases from J, the junction contained 9 bases not matched to a gene. CDR1 is LGHNA and CDR2 is YNFKEQ in the germline V gene. This CDR3 is CASSPRERGSSYNEQFF. CDR3 coding DNA: TGTGCCAGCAGCCCGAGGGAGCGGGGAAGCTCCTACAATGAGCAGTTCTTC.

The sample holds many counts of this clonotype. The chain recombines TRBV9 with TRBJ2-3; D is unresolved. The V end lost 2 bases, the J end lost 7 bases, and 20 bases lay between the germline ends. The germline V gene encodes CDR1 SGDLS and CDR2 YYNGEE. The CDR3 is 16 residues long. In nucleotides, the CDR3 is TGTGCCAGCAGCGTTCGAGGAGCCCCGGGCCCAAATACGCAGTATTTT. Protein: CASSVRGAPGPNTQYF.

This clonotype was observed at least ten times. The chain couples TRBV20-1 to TRBJ2-7; 11 positions match TRBD1. Germline CDR1 reads DFQATT; CDR2 reads SNEGSKA (reference sequence). The CDR3 runs 13 residues. V gave up 5 bases and J gave up 6 bases; unmatched junction bases: 6. This CDR3 reads CSALDRGQGEQYF. Written as DNA, the CDR3 is TGCAGTGCTCTGGACAGGGGGCAAGGCGAGCAGTACTTC.

This clonotype came up many times. The chain has TRBV4-1 and TRBJ1-4; no reliable D call. Germline V CDR1 and CDR2: MGHRA, YSYEKL. The length of the CDR3 is 13 residues. V was trimmed by 0 bases and J by 8 bases, leaving 7 bases between them. In DNA form, the CDR3 reads TGCGCCAGCAGCCAAGATCGCGGCGAAAAACTGTTTTTT. Encoded protein: CASSQDRGEKLFF.

This clonotype was seen many times. The chain is built from TRBV5-1 and TRBJ1-5; 7 bases are a match to TRBD1. CDR3 length: 15 amino acids. V lost 0 bases to trimming and J lost 4 bases; unmatched junction nucleotides: 4. Germline V gene lookup returns CDR1 SGHRS and CDR2 YFSETQ. The CDR3 loop is CASSLGQGWNQPQHF. CDR3 DNA sequence: TGCGCCAGCAGCTTGGGACAGGGTTGGAATCAGCCCCAGCATTTT.

This clonotype was seen repeatedly, ten times or more. CDR3 region: CATSDFAGELFF. The CDR3 nucleotides read TGTGCCACCAGTGATTTCGCCGGGGAGCTGTTTTTT. The chain has TRBV24-1 and TRBJ2-2; D not certain. Germline V lookup: CDR1 KGHDR, CDR2 SFDVKD. This CDR3 contains 12 residues. Trimming left V 1 base short and J 6 bases short, with 2 bases between.

This clonotype has a handful of counts. This chain connects TRBV12-3 or TRBV12-4 to TRBJ2-1; 8 nucleotides line up with TRBD1. This CDR3 spans 15 amino acids. V lost 4 bases and J lost 7; bases outside the gene matches: 9. The CDR3 loop reads CASSSPGTGRNEQFF. As DNA, the CDR3 is TGTGCCAGCAGTTCGCCCGGGACAGGCCGAAATGAGCAGTTCTTC.

The table lists this clonotype with many counts. This chain connects TRBV9 to TRBJ2-3, with 13 positions matching TRBD2. The CDR3 runs 17 residues. Trimming cost V 0 bases and J 3 bases; bases outside gene matches: 4. Germline CDR1 is SGDLS and CDR2 is YYNGEE. CDR3 residues: CASSVVSGLAGTDTQYF. CDR3 DNA sequence: TGTGCCAGCAGCGTAGTTTCGGGACTAGCGGGGACAGATACGCAGTATTTT.

This clonotype was recorded at least ten times. This CDR3 reads CASSLGNSAKLYGYTF. The CDR3 DNA reads as TGCGCCAGCAGCTTGGGGAACAGCGCCAAGCTCTATGGCTACACCTTC. The gene calls are TRBV5-1 and TRBJ1-2; D gene uncertain. The V and J ends lost 0 bases and 4 bases respectively, with 16 bases between them. Per germline, CDR1 SGHRS and CDR2 YFSETQ. CDR3 length: 16 residues.

This clonotype has only a few counts. This sequence joins TRBV30 and TRBJ2-3; the match to TRBD2 covers 9 bases. The CDR3 runs to 16 residues. Germline lookup yields CDR1 GTSNPN and CDR2 SVGIG (reference sequence). V lost 0 bases to trimming and J lost 4 bases; unmatched junction nucleotides: 8. In DNA, the CDR3 is TGTGCCTGGAGTGTCCGGTGGACTAGCGAACCAGATACGCAGTATTTT. It encodes CAWSVRWTSEPDTQYF.

This clonotype has a count of ten or more. V and J are TRBV30 and TRBJ2-1, with 11 nucleotides matching TRBD2. V shed 3 bases and J 10 bases; nucleotides not matched to a gene: 8. Germline V CDR1 and CDR2: GTSNPN, SVGIG (reference sequence). This CDR3 has 14 amino acids. The DNA for the CDR3 is TGTGCCTGGAGGGTAGCGGGAGGGCCTTACGAGCAGTTCTTC. Translating gives CAWRVAGGPYEQFF. The full variable domain, completed using reference TRBV30 and TRBJ2-1, is SQTIHQWPATLVQPVGSPLSLECTVEGTSNPNLYWYRQAAGRGLQLLFYSVGIGQISSEVPQNLSASRPQDRQFILSSKKLLLSDSGFYLCAWRVAGGPYEQFFGPGTRLTVL.

In this sample, this clonotype turned up many times. The chain couples TRBV14 to TRBJ2-3, with a tentative D call TRBD2 (6 bases). V shed 4 bases and J shed 2 bases, with 13 bases lying between them. Germline V gene sequence: CDR1 SGHDN, CDR2 FVKESK. The CDR3 sequence is 15 residues long. The CDR3, as DNA: TGTGCCAGCAGCCGGGAGCGGGCGATCACAGATACGCAGTATTTT. Its translation: CASSRERAITDTQYF.

This clonotype was seen a handful of times. V usage is TRBV30 and J usage is TRBJ2-3; D is unresolved. Germline CDR1 reads GTSNPN; CDR2 reads SVGIG (reference sequence). Deletions cut 0 bases from V and 1 base from J, with 5 bases between. CDR3 length: 13 residues. CDR3 sequence (DNA): TGTGCCTGGAGTGTAATGGGCACAGATACGCAGTATTTT. Translating it yields CAWSVMGTDTQYF. Together with reference TRBV30 and TRBJ2-3, the CDR3 gives the full variable domain: SQTIHQWPATLVQPVGSPLSLECTVEGTSNPNLYWYRQAAGRGLQLLFYSVGIGQISSEVPQNLSASRPQDRQFILSSKKLLLSDSGFYLCAWSVMGTDTQYFGPGTRLTVL.